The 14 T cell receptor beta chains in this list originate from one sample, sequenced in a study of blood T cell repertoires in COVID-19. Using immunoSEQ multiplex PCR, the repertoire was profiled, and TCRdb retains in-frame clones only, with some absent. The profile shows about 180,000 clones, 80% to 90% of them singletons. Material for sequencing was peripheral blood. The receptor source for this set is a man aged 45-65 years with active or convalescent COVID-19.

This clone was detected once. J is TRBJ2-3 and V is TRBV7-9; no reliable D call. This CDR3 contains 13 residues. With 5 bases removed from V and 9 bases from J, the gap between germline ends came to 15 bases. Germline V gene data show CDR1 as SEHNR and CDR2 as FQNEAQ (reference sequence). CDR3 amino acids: CASSPTAGNTQYF. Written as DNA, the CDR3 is TGTGCCAGCAGCCCCACCGCAGGTAACACGCAGTATTTT.

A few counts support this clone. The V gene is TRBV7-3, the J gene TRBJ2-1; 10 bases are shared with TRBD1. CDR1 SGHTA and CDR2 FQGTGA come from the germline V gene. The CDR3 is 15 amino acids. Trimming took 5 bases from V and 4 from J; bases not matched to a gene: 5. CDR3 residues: CASSPGTGEYNEQFF. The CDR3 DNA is TGTGCCAGCAGCCCAGGGACAGGGGAGTACAATGAGCAGTTCTTC.

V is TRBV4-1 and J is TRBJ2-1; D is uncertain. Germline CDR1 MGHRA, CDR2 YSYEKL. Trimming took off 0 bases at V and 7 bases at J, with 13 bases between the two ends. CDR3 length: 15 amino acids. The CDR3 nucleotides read TGCGCCAGCAGCCAAGATGGCCCCCGGGTTAATGAGCAGTTCTTC. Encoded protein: CASSQDGPRVNEQFF.

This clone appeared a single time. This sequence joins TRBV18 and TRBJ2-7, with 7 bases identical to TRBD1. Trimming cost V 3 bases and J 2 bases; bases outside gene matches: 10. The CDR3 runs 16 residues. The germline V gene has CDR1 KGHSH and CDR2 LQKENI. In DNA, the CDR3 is TGTGCCAGCTCACCCTCAGTAGGACAGGCTACCTACGAGCAGTACTTC. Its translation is CASSPSVGQATYEQYF.

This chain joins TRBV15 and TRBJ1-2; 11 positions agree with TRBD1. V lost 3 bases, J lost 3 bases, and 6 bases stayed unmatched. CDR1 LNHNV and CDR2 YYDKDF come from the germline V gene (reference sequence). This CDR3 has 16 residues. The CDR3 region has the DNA TGTGCCACCAGCAGTTATGGACAGGGGGCTGACTATGGCTACACCTTC. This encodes CATSSYGQGADYGYTF.

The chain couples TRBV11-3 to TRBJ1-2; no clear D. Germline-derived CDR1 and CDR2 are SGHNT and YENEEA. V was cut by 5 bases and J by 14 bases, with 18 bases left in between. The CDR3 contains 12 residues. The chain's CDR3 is CASSPNSGSQTF. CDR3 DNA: TGTGCCAGCAGCCCAAATTCGGGATCTCAGACCTTC.

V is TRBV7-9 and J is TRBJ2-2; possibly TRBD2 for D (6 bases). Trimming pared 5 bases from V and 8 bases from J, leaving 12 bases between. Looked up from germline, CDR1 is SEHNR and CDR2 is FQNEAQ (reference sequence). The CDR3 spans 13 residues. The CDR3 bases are TGTGCCAGCAGCCAAGTCGGGGGAGGGGAGCTGTTTTTT. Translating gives CASSQVGGGELFF.

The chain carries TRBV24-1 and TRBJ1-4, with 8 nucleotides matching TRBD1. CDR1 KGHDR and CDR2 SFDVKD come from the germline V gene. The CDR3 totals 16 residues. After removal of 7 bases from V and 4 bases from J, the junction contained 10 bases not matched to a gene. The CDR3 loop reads CATSGISGTGNEKLFF. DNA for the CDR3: TGTGCCACCAGCGGTATTTCCGGGACAGGTAATGAAAAACTGTTTTTT.

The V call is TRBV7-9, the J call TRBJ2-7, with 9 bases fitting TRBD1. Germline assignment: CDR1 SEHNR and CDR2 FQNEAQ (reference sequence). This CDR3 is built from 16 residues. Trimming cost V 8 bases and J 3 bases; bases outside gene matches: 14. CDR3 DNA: TGTGCCAGCGAGCGACGGTCCGAGACAGGGGGCTACGAGCAGTACTTC. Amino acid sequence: CASERRSETGGYEQYF.

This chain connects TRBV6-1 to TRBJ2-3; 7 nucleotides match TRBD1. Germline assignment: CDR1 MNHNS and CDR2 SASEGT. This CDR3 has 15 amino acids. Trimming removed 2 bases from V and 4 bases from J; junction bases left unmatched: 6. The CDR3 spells CASSERGHEPDTQYF. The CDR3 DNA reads TGTGCCAGCAGTGAAAGGGGGCACGAACCAGATACGCAGTATTTT.

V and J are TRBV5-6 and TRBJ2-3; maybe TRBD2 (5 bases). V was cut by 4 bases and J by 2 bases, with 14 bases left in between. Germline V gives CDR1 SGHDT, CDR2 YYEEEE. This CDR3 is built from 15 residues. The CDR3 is CASSRVGRNTDTQYF. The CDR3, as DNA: TGTGCCAGCAGCCGGGTGGGGAGAAACACAGATACGCAGTATTTT.

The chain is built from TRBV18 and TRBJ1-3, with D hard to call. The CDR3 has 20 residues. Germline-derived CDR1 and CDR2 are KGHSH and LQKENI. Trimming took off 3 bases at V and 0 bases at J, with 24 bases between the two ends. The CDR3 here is CASSPRVWTINSNSGNTIYF. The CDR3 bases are TGTGCCAGCTCACCGCGGGTCTGGACGATCAATAGTAACTCTGGAAACACCATATATTTT. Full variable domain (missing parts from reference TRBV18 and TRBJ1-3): NAGVMQNPRHLVRRRGQEARLRCSPMKGHSHVYWYRQLPEEGLKFMVYLQKENIIDESGMPKERFSAEFPKEGPSILRIQQVVRGDSAAYFCASSPRVWTINSNSGNTIYFGEGSWLTVV.

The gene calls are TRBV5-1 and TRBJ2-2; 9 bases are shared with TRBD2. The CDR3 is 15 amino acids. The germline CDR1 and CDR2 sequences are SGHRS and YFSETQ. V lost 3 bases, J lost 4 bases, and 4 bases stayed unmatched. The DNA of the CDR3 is TGCGCCAGCAGCTCTAGCGGGGCAACCACCGGGGAGCTGTTTTTT. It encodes CASSSSGATTGELFF.

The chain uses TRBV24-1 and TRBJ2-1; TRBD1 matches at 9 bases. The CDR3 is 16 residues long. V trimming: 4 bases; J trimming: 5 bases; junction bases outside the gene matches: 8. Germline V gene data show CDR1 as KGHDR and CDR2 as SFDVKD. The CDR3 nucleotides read TGTGCCACCAGTGAAGCGTCCGGGACAGGGAACAATGAGCAGTTCTTC. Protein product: CATSEASGTGNNEQFF.